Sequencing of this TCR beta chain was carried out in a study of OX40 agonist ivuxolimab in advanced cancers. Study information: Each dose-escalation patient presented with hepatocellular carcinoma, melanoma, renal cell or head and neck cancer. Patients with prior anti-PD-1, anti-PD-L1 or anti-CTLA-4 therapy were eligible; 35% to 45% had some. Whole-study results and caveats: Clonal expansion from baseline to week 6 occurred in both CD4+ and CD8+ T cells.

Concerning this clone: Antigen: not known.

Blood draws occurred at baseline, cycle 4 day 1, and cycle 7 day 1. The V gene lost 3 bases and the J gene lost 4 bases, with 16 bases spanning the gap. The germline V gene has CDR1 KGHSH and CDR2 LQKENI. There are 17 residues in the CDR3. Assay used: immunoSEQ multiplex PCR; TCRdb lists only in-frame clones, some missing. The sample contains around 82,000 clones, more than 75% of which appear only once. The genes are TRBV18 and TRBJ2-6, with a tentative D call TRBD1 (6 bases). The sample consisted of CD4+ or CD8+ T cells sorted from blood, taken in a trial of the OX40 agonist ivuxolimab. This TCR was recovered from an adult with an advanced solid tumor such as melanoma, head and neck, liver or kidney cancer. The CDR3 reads CASSPRQVAGGANVLTF. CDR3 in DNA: TGTGCCAGCTCACCTAGACAGGTCGCAGGGGGGGCCAACGTCCTGACTTTC.